These 6 T cell receptor beta chains were sequenced from one sample in a study of T cell changes during pregnancy in multiple sclerosis. Here immunoSEQ multiplex PCR was the method, and the copy in TCRdb shows in-frame clones only, minus some. The sample includes 85,000 to 110,000 clones, about 90% of them seen just once. The sample in question was peripheral blood, obtained after pregnancy. All receptors come from a female donor with multiple sclerosis, enrolled in a pregnancy study.

V usage is TRBV10-1 and J usage is TRBJ2-2, with 7 bases matching TRBD1. CDR1 WNHNN and CDR2 SYGVQD come from the germline V gene (reference sequence). The CDR3 sequence is 15 residues long. After removal of 3 bases from V and 7 bases from J, the junction contained 8 bases not matched to a gene. The CDR3, as DNA: TGCGCCAGCAGTGATAAGAGACAGGGCCTCGGGGAGCTGTTTTTT. This sequence encodes CASSDKRQGLGELFF.

This clone has just a few counts. J is TRBJ1-1 and V is TRBV6-4; no reliable D call. The germline CDR1 and CDR2 sequences are MRHNA and SNTAGT. The CDR3 length is 13 residues. V was shortened by 4 bases and J by 5 bases, with 11 bases between the two germline ends. In DNA, the CDR3 is TGTGCCAGCAGTGTATCCATTCAGACTGAAGCTTTCTTT. Its protein product is CASSVSIQTEAFF.

The chain couples TRBV7-2 to TRBJ2-2; tentative D call: TRBD2 (6 bases). Germline V gives CDR1 SGHTA, CDR2 FQGNSA. Trimming removed 6 bases at V and 9 bases at J, with 20 bases between. CDR3 length: 15 amino acids. CDR3 DNA: TGTGCCAGCAGTCCGGAGGTAGCGGTCCCGTGGGAGCTGTTTTTT. This encodes CASSPEVAVPWELFF.

The chain couples TRBV5-1 to TRBJ2-3, with 9 bases matching TRBD2. Losses at the gene ends were 5 bases for V and 5 bases for J; bases not matched to a gene: 9. This CDR3 is 15 amino acids long. The germline CDR1 and CDR2 sequences are SGHRS and YFSETQ. CDR3 in amino acids: CASSPSGGYGDTQYF. The CDR3 DNA reads as TGCGCCAGCAGTCCCAGCGGGGGGTACGGAGATACGCAGTATTTT. The full variable domain, its missing parts supplied by reference TRBV5-1 and TRBJ2-3, is KAGVTQTPRYLIKTRGQQVTLSCSPISGHRSVSWYQQTPGQGLQFLFEYFSETQRNKGNFPGRFSGRQFSNSRSEMNVSTLELGDSALYLCASSPSGGYGDTQYFGPGTRLTVL.

This clone was seen only once. The chain carries TRBV11-2 and TRBJ2-7; weak D call: TRBD1 (5 bases). This CDR3 has 14 amino acids. Germline CDR1 SGHAT, CDR2 FQNNGV. V shed 8 bases and J shed 0 bases, with 14 bases lying between them. The CDR3 spells CASSGPGPSYEQYF. The CDR3 coding sequence is TGTGCCAGCTCGGGCCCAGGGCCCTCCTACGAGCAGTACTTC.

The CDR3 coding sequence is TGTGCCAGCACCCTACGGGGGACCGAGCAGTACTTC. Amino acids: CASTLRGTEQYF. V is TRBV11-2 and J is TRBJ2-7; perhaps TRBD2 as D (6 bases). The CDR3 is 12 amino acids. Germline assignment: CDR1 SGHAT and CDR2 FQNNGV. Trimming stripped 7 bases from V and 6 bases from J, with 13 bases between.